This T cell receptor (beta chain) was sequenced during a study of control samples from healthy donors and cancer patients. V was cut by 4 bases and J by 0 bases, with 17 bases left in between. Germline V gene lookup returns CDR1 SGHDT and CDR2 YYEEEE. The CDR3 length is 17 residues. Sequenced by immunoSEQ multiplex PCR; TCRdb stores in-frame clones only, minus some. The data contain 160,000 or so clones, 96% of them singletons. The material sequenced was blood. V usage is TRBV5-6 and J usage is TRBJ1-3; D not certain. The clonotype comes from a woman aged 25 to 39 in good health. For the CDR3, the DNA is TGTGCCAGCAGCGGAAGACTGACACGAAACTCTGGAAACACCATATATTTT. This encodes CASSGRLTRNSGNTIYF.